Listed here are 11 T cell receptor beta chains from one sample, sequenced in a study of human T cells and chemical hapten exposure. TCRdb processed the RACE reads anew with MiXCR; each CDR3 protein has one entry. The repertoire consists of roughly 40,000 distinct CDR3 sequences, with 9.5% to 15% occurring once and the leading ten covering about 2.3%. As to time point: patch test 3, about 24 weeks after DPC sensitization. The treatment: therapeutic diphenylcyclopropenone sensitization with weekly scalp DPC. The starting material, unfractionated whole blood, was used for total RNA extraction. The sequencing here drew on whole blood, taken in connection with sensitization to the hapten diphenylcyclopropenone (DPC). The receptors were sampled from a woman aged 40 to 49 with alopecia areata. Some clones in this sample may be carry-over from other donors' samples.

This clonotype has ten or more counts. This chain uses TRBV7-3 with TRBJ2-5; D gene uncertain. The CDR3 is 17 residues long. V was shortened by 1 base and J by 1 base, with 16 bases between the two germline ends. Germline values: CDR1 SGHTA, CDR2 FQGTGA. Here the CDR3 reads CASSLKNVSSSQETQYF. The CDR3 DNA sequence: TGTGCCAGCAGCTTAAAAAACGTTTCAAGCTCCCAAGAGACCCAGTACTTC.

The chain carries TRBV12-3 or TRBV12-4 and TRBJ1-2, with D maybe TRBD1 (6 bases). Trimming removed 1 base at V and 2 bases at J, with 11 bases between. This CDR3 contains 15 residues. The CDR3 DNA reads TGTGCCAGCAGTTTAGAGGGGGGAACAAACTATGGCTACACCTTC. Translation gives CASSLEGGTNYGYTF.

This clonotype was found once. The J gene is TRBJ2-7, the V gene TRBV28; a weak D match, TRBD2 (6 bases). V lost 5 bases to trimming and J lost 3 bases, with 17 bases between them. The CDR3 spans 15 residues. CDR1 and CDR2 from the germline V gene are MDHEN and SYDVKM. CDR3 DNA sequence: TGTGCCAGCAGTCCCCCCGGCGGGGTGCTCTACGAGCAGTACTTC. Translated: CASSPPGGVLYEQYF. The entire variable domain, with the rest obtained from reference TRBV28 and TRBJ2-7, is as follows: DVKVTQSSRYLVKRTGEKVFLECVQDMDHENMFWYRQDPGLGLRLIYFSYDVKMKEKGDIPEGYSVSREKKERFSLILESASTNQTSMYLCASSPPGGVLYEQYFGPGTRLTVT.

This clonotype was seen at least ten times. CDR3 loop: CASSKAAPNNEQFF. The CDR3 DNA follows: TGTGCCAGCAGCAAGGCGGCCCCAAACAATGAGCAGTTCTTC. The chain uses TRBV7-2 and TRBJ2-1; D is uncertain. Germline values: CDR1 SGHTA, CDR2 FQGNSA. The V gene lost 5 bases and the J gene lost 5 bases, with 13 bases spanning the gap. This CDR3 region has 14 residues.

This clonotype was counted at least ten times. The V gene is TRBV9, the J gene TRBJ2-2; D remains ambiguous. This CDR3 is 14 amino acids long. Trimming left V 4 bases short and J 4 bases short, with 11 bases between. The germline V gene encodes CDR1 SGDLS and CDR2 YYNGEE. CDR3: CASSSSGITGELFF. The CDR3 nucleotides read TGTGCCAGCAGCTCAAGTGGTATCACCGGGGAGCTGTTTTTT. Together with reference TRBV9 and TRBJ2-2, the CDR3 gives the full variable domain: DSGVTQTPKHLITATGQRVTLRCSPRSGDLSVYWYQQSLDQGLQFLIQYYNGEERAKGNILERFSAQQFPDLHSELNLSSLELGDSALYFCASSSSGITGELFFGEGSRLTVL.

This clonotype was seen more than once but under ten times. CDR3 nucleotides: TGTGCCAGCAGTGACGGACCTGGGGGGCTCGAGCAGTACTTC. This translates into CASSDGPGGLEQYF. The chain recombines TRBV27 with TRBJ2-7; D could derive from TRBD1 or TRBD2 (6 bases each). CDR1 is MNHEY and CDR2 is SMNVEV in the germline V gene (reference sequence). V lost 5 bases and J lost 6, with 17 bases in between. The CDR3 covers 14 residues.

Remarks on this clonotype: This may be a read error: a much more frequent sequence differs by one nucleotide. The rearrangement links TRBV6-4 to TRBJ2-1, with D unclear. CDR1 is MRHNA, CDR2 SNTAGT, per germline. CDR3 length equals 15 residues. The DNA of the CDR3 is TGTGCCAGCAGCGCCCTGGGCAGCTCCGACAATGAGCAGTTCTTC. Translation gives CASSALGSSDNEQFF.

The chain carries TRBV9 and TRBJ1-1, with 9 bases that match TRBD1. The trim removed 1 base at V and 8 bases at J, leaving 6 bases unmatched. Germline CDR1 reads SGDLS; CDR2 reads YYNGEE. The CDR3 loop spans 14 amino acids. DNA for the CDR3: TGTGCCAGCAGCGTACTTGACAGGGGGAGAGAAGCTTTCTTT. The encoded protein is CASSVLDRGREAFF.

This clonotype was recorded a few times. The chain employs TRBV24-1 and TRBJ1-1; D unresolved. Germline assignment: CDR1 KGHDR and CDR2 SFDVKD. V lost 7 bases to trimming and J lost 0 bases, with 5 bases between them. This CDR3 has 12 amino acids. The CDR3 region has the DNA TGTGCCACCAGAGGCCTGAACACTGAAGCTTTCTTT. Translating it yields CATRGLNTEAFF.

This clonotype was counted ten times or more. The rearrangement uses TRBV29-1 and TRBJ2-5, with 8 bases aligning to TRBD1. From germline, CDR1 is SQVTM and CDR2 ANQGSEA. Losses at the gene ends were 3 bases for V and 4 bases for J; bases not matched to a gene: 10. This CDR3 has 15 amino acids. The CDR3 protein is CSVDGQGSSGETQYF. CDR3 in DNA: TGCAGCGTTGACGGACAGGGAAGTTCGGGAGAGACCCAGTACTTC.

This clonotype came up many times. V and J are TRBV20-1 and TRBJ2-3; 7 nucleotides line up with TRBD1. There are 15 residues in the CDR3. V lost 6 bases to trimming and J lost 0 bases; unmatched junction nucleotides: 9. Germline V gives CDR1 DFQATT, CDR2 SNEGSKA (reference sequence). The CDR3 protein is CSAADTGASTDTQYF. The CDR3 DNA reads TGCAGTGCAGCAGACACAGGGGCCAGCACAGATACGCAGTATTTT.